This T cell receptor (beta chain) is drawn from a study of persistence of HIV-infected CD4 T cells. Trimming pared 4 bases from V and 2 bases from J, leaving 2 bases between. The germline gives CDR1 LNHDA, CDR2 SQIVND (reference sequence). This CDR3 is built from 11 residues. Study-wide findings and caveats: TCR oligoclonality correlated with proviral oligoclonality in the same sorted populations. Antigen-responding cells were enriched for degenerate expanded CDR3beta sequences.

This clone occurred a few times. Its target is not known. Cells were stimulated with CMV-infected fibroblast lysates at 10 ug/mL. Memory cells lacking CD40L and CD69 with high CD45RO were sorted. Suppressive ART was started during chronic HIV-1 infection in these adults. The immunoSEQ assay was version 4, run in survey mode. Genomic DNA was diluted to around 10 ng/uL, up to 1 ug per sample. The protocol was immunoSEQ multiplex PCR, while the TCRdb copy is restricted to in-frame clones and leaves out a portion. The table lists 30,000 to 35,000 clones, around four fifths of them singletons. The sequenced sample was CD4+ T cells sorted from PBMCs after roughly 18-hour stimulation, obtained from a patient who received antiretroviral therapy. J is TRBJ1-2 and V is TRBV19; D not certain. The origin of this receptor is an adult man with HIV who was CMV-seropositive. The CDR3 loop is CASSRNYGYTF. CDR3 DNA: TGTGCCAGTAGTAGAAACTATGGCTACACCTTC.